The T cell receptor beta chain under discussion was sequenced for a study of cytomegalovirus exposure and HLA in healthy donors. With 60 Vbeta and 13 Jbeta primers, the PCR was carried out. In the original processing: In a later analysis, 80 million to 100 million unique TCR beta chains included roughly 11 million shared by two or more donors. Profiling relied on immunoSEQ multiplex PCR, and the TCRdb table lists in-frame clones only, not all of them. D and trimming come from the DNA, and the V and J calls and clone size come from that table. This sample has hundreds of thousands of clones; about 72% occur once, and the top ten carry 3.8%. Points on this clone: Its target is not known.

General observations from the study: Presence/absence analyses rested on an assumption that sequencing depth was roughly uniform across donors. For TCR beta chains, V- and J-gene trimming was later linked to a missense DCLRE1C variant.

The sample was PBMCs. The origin of this receptor is a male donor in good health and CMV-seronegative.

CDR3: CASSLRGRAKNIQYF. CDR3 nucleotide sequence: TGTGCCAGCAGTTTAAGGGGAAGGGCCAAAAACATTCAGTACTTC. This sequence joins TRBV28 and TRBJ2-4, with D perhaps matching TRBD1 (5 bases). Germline assignment: CDR1 MDHEN and CDR2 SYDVKM. This CDR3 contains 15 residues. Trimming shortened V by 2 bases and J by 1 base, and 9 bases separated the two germline ends.